These 15 T cell receptor beta chains originate from one sample sequenced in a study of T cell clonality in common variable immunodeficiency. General study points: In common variable immunodeficiency, TCR beta chains reportedly carried fewer deletions and N-nucleotide insertions.

The method was immunoSEQ multiplex PCR; TCRdb's version includes in-frame clones alone and lacks a portion of them. The data show about 34,000 clones, with none appearing a single time. The antigens for these receptors are not known. Sample: peripheral blood mononuclear cells. The receptors were sampled from a human donor with common variable immunodeficiency.

This clone was picked up many times. The read ends 3 residues shy of where the CDR3 ends; the end is completed using the germline J gene. V usage is TRBV12-3 or TRBV12-4 and J usage is TRBJ2-7; D not certain. The CDR3 sequence is 13 residues long. V lost 3 bases, J lost 3 bases, and 9 bases lay in between. Incomplete CDR3 DNA: TGTGCCAGCAGTTTGGGTACTATCTACGAG. As protein: CASSLGTIYE. The CDR3 in its entirety is CASSLGTIYEQYF.

For this clone: The CDR3 extends 3 residues past the end of the read, so its final part is completed from the germline J gene. The rearrangement joins TRBV7-2 to TRBJ1-2; D is perhaps TRBD1 (5 bases). The ends were cut back, 3 bases at V and 3 bases at J, with 11 bases in the middle. The CDR3 covers 14 residues. The germline gives CDR1 SGHTA, CDR2 FQGNSA. Partial CDR3 DNA: TGTGCCAGCAGCTTCCAGGGCACGGACTATGGC. It specifies CASSFQGTDYG. The whole CDR3 protein reads CASSFQGTDYGYTF. Based on the CDR3 plus reference TRBV7-2 and TRBJ1-2, the full variable domain is GAGVSQSPSNKVTEKGKDVELRCDPISGHTALYWYRQSLGQGLEFLIYFQGNSAPDKSGLPSDRFSAERTGGSVSTLTIQRTQQEDSAVYLCASSFQGTDYGYTFGSGTRLTVV.

Only a few counts were recorded for this clone. The sequence runs out 3 residues before the end of the CDR3; the remainder is reconstructed from the germline J gene. The gene calls are TRBV6-1 and TRBJ1-2, with a possible D match to TRBD1 (6 bases). The CDR3 extends over 18 amino acids. Germline V gene sequence: CDR1 MNHNS, CDR2 SASEGT. V lost 2 bases to trimming and J lost 4 bases, with 23 bases between them. CDR3 DNA (partial): TGTGCCAGCAGTGAATACCCCAGGGGATCGGGGGGTCCCTATGGC. Translation gives CASSEYPRGSGGPYG. From start to end, the CDR3 is CASSEYPRGSGGPYGYTF.

This clone was detected only a few times. The sequenced fragment ends 3 residues before the CDR3 boundary, so the rest is inferred from the germline J gene. The chain couples TRBV19 to TRBJ1-6; 7 bases are shared with TRBD1. The CDR3 has 13 residues. Germline V CDR1 and CDR2: LNHDA, SQIVND (reference sequence). The covered CDR3 bases are TGTGCCAGTAGTCGACAGGGAAGAAAGACC. It encodes CASSRQGRKT. From start to end, the CDR3 is CASSRQGRKTLHF.

A word on this clone: The read finishes 3 residues shy of the CDR3 end, and the germline J gene is used to complete it. V is TRBV7-9 and J is TRBJ2-7; 9 nucleotides line up with TRBD1. CDR1 and CDR2 from the germline V gene are SEHNR and FQNEAQ (reference sequence). The CDR3 runs to 15 residues. The V and J ends lost 2 bases and 5 bases, in that order; junction bases with no gene match: 7. The CDR3 spells CASSLRGQGWDEQYF. The CDR3 bases that were read are TGTGCCAGCAGCTTAAGAGGACAGGGGTGGGACGAG. Looking up the rest from reference TRBV7-9 and TRBJ2-7 gives the full variable domain: DTGVSQNPRHKITKRGQNVTFRCDPISEHNRLYWYRQTLGQGPEFLTYFQNEAQLEKSRLLSDRFSAERPKGSFSTLEIQRTEQGDSAMYLCASSLRGQGWDEQYFGPGTRLTVT.

This clone occurred a few times. Read data end 3 residues before the CDR3 end; the end is taken from the germline J gene. J is TRBJ2-1 and V is TRBV19; TRBD2 matches 7 bases. This CDR3 comprises 15 residues. In germline, CDR1 is LNHDA, CDR2 SQIVND (reference sequence). The J segment lost 3 bases and the V segment lost 6 bases, leaving 8 bases of the junction unmatched. CDR3 sequence reads: CASRLGLGSYNEQFF. The sequenced CDR3 bases are TGTGCCAGTAGGCTAGGACTAGGGAGCTACAATGAG. Complete variable domain (other parts from reference TRBV19 and TRBJ2-1): DGGITQSPKYLFRKEGQNVTLSCEQNLNHDAMYWYRQDPGQGLRLIYYSQIVNDFQKGDIAEGYSVSREKKESFPLTVTSAQKNPTAFYLCASRLGLGSYNEQFFGPGTRLTVL.

On this clone: Coverage ceases 3 residues before the CDR3 finishes, and the germline J gene fills in the end. The chain joins TRBV18 to TRBJ2-2; TRBD1 agrees at 11 bases. The V gene's germline CDR1 is KGHSH and CDR2 LQKENI. J was trimmed by 4 bases and V by 3 bases; bases with no gene match: 4. The CDR3 is 16 residues long. The sequenced CDR3 bases are TGTGCCAGCTCACCCCGGACAGGGGGCTTCACCGGGGAG. This translates into CASSPRTGGFTGE. The entire CDR3 is CASSPRTGGFTGELFF. The variable domain in full, with the rest retrieved from reference TRBV18 and TRBJ2-2, is NAGVMQNPRHLVRRRGQEARLRCSPMKGHSHVYWYRQLPEEGLKFMVYLQKENIIDESGMPKERFSAEFPKEGPSILRIQQVVRGDSAAYFCASSPRTGGFTGELFFGEGSRLTVL.

This clone was recorded many times. The read comes to an end 3 residues before the CDR3 does, leaving the germline J gene to fill in the end. The gene calls are TRBV14 and TRBJ2-1, with 9 bases that match TRBD1. Germline V gene data show CDR1 as SGHDN and CDR2 as FVKESK. The CDR3 has 16 residues. After removal of 1 base from V and 4 bases from J, the junction contained 5 bases not matched to a gene. Incomplete CDR3 DNA: TGTGCCAGCAGCCAAGGGGACAGGGCGCTATACAATGAG. Translating it yields CASSQGDRALYNE. The complete CDR3 protein is CASSQGDRALYNEQFF.

This clone was seen repeatedly, ten times or more. The read finishes 3 residues shy of the CDR3 end, and the germline J gene is used to complete it. The chain is built from TRBV29-1 and TRBJ2-1, with 8 nucleotides matching TRBD1. The germline gives CDR1 SQVTM, CDR2 ANQGSEA. The V gene end was trimmed by 7 bases and the J gene end by 5 bases; junction bases not matched to a gene: 7. CDR3 length: 13 amino acids. The CDR3 sequence is CSATGTGDNEQFF. Incomplete CDR3 DNA: TGCAGCGCCACCGGGACAGGCGACAATGAG.

This clone was counted at least ten times. The sequenced CDR3 bases are TGCAGCGTTGAGGGGACAGTAGGACCCCAGACTGGGGCCAACGTC. This codes for CSVEGTVGPQTGANV. The entire CDR3 protein reads CSVEGTVGPQTGANVLTF. The chain joins TRBV29-1 to TRBJ2-6; 7 bases fit TRBD1. The CDR3 end lies 3 residues beyond the end of the read and is filled in from the germline J gene. The CDR3 contains 18 residues. V trimming: 3 bases; J trimming: 2 bases; junction bases outside the gene matches: 13. The germline V gene encodes CDR1 SQVTM and CDR2 ANQGSEA.

This clone was observed at least ten times. The read terminates 3 residues ahead of where the CDR3 ends, so the germline J gene completes it. The gene calls are TRBV18 and TRBJ2-7, with D perhaps TRBD2 (6 bases). This CDR3 is 16 amino acids long. The V and J ends lost 5 bases and 2 bases respectively, with 19 bases between them. Germline-derived CDR1 and CDR2 are KGHSH and LQKENI. Partial CDR3 DNA: TGTGCCAGCTCATCAACAACGGCTAGCGTCACCTACGAG. Protein sequence: CASSSTTASVTYE. The whole CDR3 region reads CASSSTTASVTYEQYF.

A remark on this clone: The read ends 3 residues early relative to the CDR3; the germline J gene fills the gap. The rearrangement joins TRBV5-1 to TRBJ2-3; TRBD1 agrees at 10 bases. CDR1 and CDR2 (germline): SGHRS, YFSETQ. The CDR3 covers 16 residues. With 1 base clipped from V and 5 bases from J, the junction kept 7 bases outside the gene matches. The CDR3 reads CASSLRGQGIGDTQYF. The sequenced CDR3 bases are TGCGCCAGCAGCTTGAGGGGACAGGGGATAGGAGATACG.

This clone was seen ten or more times. The read finishes 3 residues shy of the CDR3 end, and the germline J gene is used to complete it. The rearrangement joins TRBV29-1 to TRBJ1-2; the D is unclear. CDR3 length: 14 amino acids. Looked up from germline, CDR1 is SQVTM and CDR2 is ANQGSEA. The ends were cut back, 4 bases at V and 2 bases at J, with 14 bases in the middle. The CDR3 region is CSVGVEQLNYGYTF. The CDR3 bases that were read are TGCAGCGTTGGTGTCGAACAGTTGAACTATGGC.

The table lists this clone with many counts. The read ends 3 residues before the CDR3 terminus; that terminus is restored from the germline J gene. V is TRBV9 and J is TRBJ1-2, with D perhaps matching TRBD1 (6 bases). The CDR3 length is 14 residues. Trimming took off 5 bases at V and 5 bases at J, with 16 bases between the two ends. The germline V gene has CDR1 SGDLS and CDR2 YYNGEE. The part of the CDR3 DNA that was read is TGTGCCAGCAGTGAAGGGACATCCACGTATGGC. Translation: CASSEGTSTYG. Given in full, the CDR3 is CASSEGTSTYGYTF.

This clone has at least ten counts. The read terminates 3 residues ahead of where the CDR3 ends, so the germline J gene completes it. The chain has TRBV2 and TRBJ1-3; no definite D call. Germline loops: CDR1 SNHLY, CDR2 FYNNEI. V was clipped by 5 bases and J by 0 bases, with 8 bases between them. The CDR3 extends over 14 amino acids. The CDR3 region is CASSRLISGNTIYF. The sequenced part of the CDR3 DNA is TGTGCCAGCAGTCGACTGATCTCTGGAAACACC.